This note documents a single TCR beta chain sequence. Its antigen is unidentified. Treatment noted: approximately 11-day PBMC culture with coronavirus spike peptide pools or control peptides (ViraFEST assay). Samples of CD4+ T cells were obtained from the unexposed donor before the COVID-19 pandemic (2011-2018). This record belongs to a study of vaccination and CD4 T cells after COVID-19. In the study overall: From HCoV-229E, HCoV-OC43, HCoV-NL63 and SARS-CoV-2, overlapping spike peptides were used to stimulate the cells.

Oncomine TCR Beta short-read sequencing was applied to DNA from cultured CD4+ T cells. The template was genomic DNA from cultured CD4+ T cells. TCRdb re-analysed the PCR reads in MiXCR, keeping a single row per CDR3 protein. The data contain about 9,200 distinct CDR3 sequences, about a third of them seen just once; the ten biggest clones take up roughly 8%. Study-level findings and limits: It was observed that, in convalescent patients, a median 86.3% of reactive clones arose only post-vaccination.

The CDR3 runs 13 residues. Germline values: CDR1 SGHTA, CDR2 FQGNSA. The junction had 5 bases not matched to a gene; V was cut back by 3 bases and J by 7 bases. Sequenced input: CD4+ T cells from blood, cultured in vitro. The receptor was isolated from a human donor in good health. The chain joins TRBV7-2 to TRBJ1-2; 7 bases align to TRBD1. CDR3: CASSLRQGSGYTF. CDR3 DNA sequence: TGTGCCAGCAGCTTGAGACAGGGAAGTGGCTACACCTTC.